These T cell receptor beta chains were read from a single sample in a study of shared clonotypes between healthy human individuals. Profiled with immunoSEQ multiplex PCR; TCRdb holds only in-frame clones, not every one. The sample lists about 2.3 million clones, approximately 95% occurring once. The specimen sequenced was naive CD4+ T cells from PBMCs. The receptors were sampled from a man younger than 35 in good health. Some clones in this sample may be carry-over from other donors' samples. Each CDR3 is given with its conserved first and last residue. The order of the fields is D gene, V gene, clone size, J gene, CDR3 DNA, CDR3 protein. The D gene is left open where the match is weak. Expanded clones are given a class, and other clones once, few, many or no size at all.

NA	TRBV2	NA	TRBJ1-3	TGTGCCAGCAGTGAAGCGCTCTCCCAGGGCTTCGGAAACACCATATATTTT	CASSEALSQGFGNTIYF
NA	TRBV7-2	NA	TRBJ2-2	TGTGCCAGCAGCTTAGTCCTTACACTAACGAGCGGGGAGCTGTTTTTT	CASSLVLTLTSGELFF
TRBD1	TRBV7-6	NA	TRBJ2-2	TGTGCCAGCAGCTTACTTCCGGGACAGGGGGCCGGGGAGCTGTTTTTT	CASSLLPGQGAGELFF
NA	TRBV14	NA	TRBJ1-2	TGTGCCAGCAGCCAAGTTCAGGGTCGGCCTTATGGCTACACCTTC	CASSQVQGRPYGYTF
TRBD1	TRBV19	NA	TRBJ1-3	TGTGCCAGTAGGAGCCAGGGGGCTTTTGGAAACACCATATATTTT	CASRSQGAFGNTIYF
NA	TRBV2	NA	TRBJ2-6	TGTGCCAGCAGTGCACAGCGCTCTGGGGCCAACGTCCTGACTTTC	CASSAQRSGANVLTF
NA	TRBV28	NA	TRBJ1-2	TGTGCCAGCAGTTTAGAGGCTAACTATGGCTACACCTTC	CASSLEANYGYTF
NA	TRBV9	NA	TRBJ2-5	TGTGCCAGCAGCACCCGCCAAGAGACCCAGTACTTC	CASSTRQETQYF
NA	TRBV6-1	few	TRBJ1-1	TGTGCCAGCAGTGGAACAGGAATTGGGGGAGCTGAAGCTTTCTTT	CASSGTGIGGAEAFF
TRBD2	TRBV7-8	NA	TRBJ2-3	TGTGCCAGCAGCGGACTAAGCGGGGCTAACACAGATACGCAGTATTTT	CASSGLSGANTDTQYF
TRBD2	TRBV4-3	NA	TRBJ2-1	TGCGCCAGCAGCCTATCCCTGGCGGGAGGTAACAATGAGCAGTTCTTC	CASSLSLAGGNNEQFF
TRBD1	TRBV5-1	NA	TRBJ2-5	TGCGCCAGCAGCAATAGGGGGCTTGAGACCCAGTACTTC	CASSNRGLETQYF
NA	TRBV11-2	NA	TRBJ2-5	TGTGCCAGCAGCCAGGGGTTACAAGAGACCCAGTACTTC	CASSQGLQETQYF
NA	TRBV11-1	once	TRBJ2-5	TGTGCCAGCAGTCCTAGCCGTCAGACCCAGTACTTC	CASSPSRQTQYF
NA	TRBV9	NA	TRBJ2-7	TGTGCCAGCAGCGTAGGGACGGCAGGGTACGAGCAGTACTTC	CASSVGTAGYEQYF
TRBD2	TRBV7-3	once	TRBJ2-5	TGTGCCAGCAGCTTAGGCGCGGGACTAGCGGGAGTGAGGGGGGAGACCCAGTACTTC	CASSLGAGLAGVRGETQYF
NA	TRBV5-4	NA	TRBJ2-5	TGTGCCAGCAGCCCGCCGGGATGGGGGGAGACCCAGTACTTC	CASSPPGWGETQYF
TRBD1	TRBV27	NA	TRBJ1-1	TGTGCCAGCAGTCTAAGGGACAGGGGAGGAACTGAAGCTTTCTTT	CASSLRDRGGTEAFF
TRBD2	TRBV7-3	NA	TRBJ2-3	TGTGCCAGCAGCCGTCTCGGGACTAACACAGATACGCAGTATTTT	CASSRLGTNTDTQYF
NA	TRBV18	NA	TRBJ1-5	TGTGCCAGCTCCCTAGAAGGGGTTGGACAGCCCCAGCATTTT	CASSLEGVGQPQHF
TRBD1	TRBV18	NA	TRBJ1-3	TGTGCCAGCTCACCAATTCCGTGGGGACAGGGTTCGTCTGGAAACACCATATATTTT	CASSPIPWGQGSSGNTIYF
NA	TRBV29-1	NA	TRBJ2-7	TGCAGCGTTGTTCCAGGGGGAGGCGAGCAGTACTTC	CSVVPGGGEQYF
NA	TRBV7-3	NA	TRBJ2-1	TGTGCCAGCAGCTCAGGTCGTGGGGGTGCTGAGCAGTTCTTC	CASSSGRGGAEQFF
TRBD1	TRBV7-3	NA	TRBJ1-1	TGTGCCAGCAGCGTTACAGGGGGGAACACTGAAGCTTTCTTT	CASSVTGGNTEAFF
TRBD1	TRBV7-3	NA	TRBJ2-5	TGTGCCAGCAGCTTAAAGGCCGGACAGGGGGGAGAGACCCAGTACTTC	CASSLKAGQGGETQYF
TRBD2	TRBV5-1	NA	TRBJ2-7	TGCGCCAGCAGCGACCCCTCTAGCGGGAGTCTCTACGAGCAGTACTTC	CASSDPSSGSLYEQYF
TRBD1	TRBV28	once	TRBJ2-7	TGTGCCAGCTCCGATCGGGACAGGGTAAACTTC	CASSDRDRVNF
TRBD2	TRBV5-6	NA	TRBJ2-1	TGTGCCAGCAGCTTGCGGACTAGCGGGATAGATGAGCAGTTCTTC	CASSLRTSGIDEQFF